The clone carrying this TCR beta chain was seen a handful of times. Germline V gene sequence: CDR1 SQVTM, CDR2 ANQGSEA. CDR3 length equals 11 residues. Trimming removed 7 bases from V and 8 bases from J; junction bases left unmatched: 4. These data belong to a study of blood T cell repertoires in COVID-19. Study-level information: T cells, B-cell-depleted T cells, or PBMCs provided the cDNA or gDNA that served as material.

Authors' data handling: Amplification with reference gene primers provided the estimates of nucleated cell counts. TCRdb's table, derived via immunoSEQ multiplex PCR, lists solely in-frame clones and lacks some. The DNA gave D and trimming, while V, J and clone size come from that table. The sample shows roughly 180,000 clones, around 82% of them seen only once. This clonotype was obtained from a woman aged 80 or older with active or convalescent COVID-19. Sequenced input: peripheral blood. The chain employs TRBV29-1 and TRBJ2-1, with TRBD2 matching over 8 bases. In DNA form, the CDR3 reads TGCAGCGGGACTAGCAAGGATGAGCAGTTCTTC. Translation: CSGTSKDEQFF.